The present T cell receptor (beta chain) was sequenced within a study of OX40 agonist ivuxolimab in advanced cancers. Overall study: Ivuxolimab doses were 0.01, 0.1, 0.3, 1.5, 3 or 10 mg/kg every 2 weeks. Three patients responded partially, comprising one with hepatocellular carcinoma and two with cutaneous melanoma. General observations from the study: Certain nonresponders additionally had low normalized T-cell clonal expansion. Patients with a partial response at 0.1-3.0 mg/kg had among the lowest clonal expansion.

As concerns this clone: What it recognizes is unknown.

Libraries were prepared by immunoSEQ multiplex PCR; TCRdb keeps only in-frame clonotypes and omits some of them. Of some 100,000 clones in the sample, around nine tenths are singletons; the top ten hold 0.31%. The germline V gene encodes CDR1 SEHNR and CDR2 FQNEAQ (reference sequence). The CDR3 contains 14 residues. The junction had 8 bases not matched to a gene; V was cut back by 6 bases and J by 6 bases. Sequencing was performed on CD4+ or CD8+ T cells sorted from blood, taken in a trial of the OX40 agonist ivuxolimab. The rearrangement uses TRBV7-9 and TRBJ2-7; TRBD2 agrees at 10 bases. The TCR originated in an adult with an advanced solid tumor such as melanoma, head and neck, liver or kidney cancer. CDR3 region: CASSRTSGVGEQYF. The CDR3 bases are TGTGCCAGCAGTCGGACTAGCGGAGTGGGCGAGCAGTACTTC. Together with reference TRBV7-9 and TRBJ2-7, the CDR3 gives the full variable domain: DTGVSQNPRHKITKRGQNVTFRCDPISEHNRLYWYRQTLGQGPEFLTYFQNEAQLEKSRLLSDRFSAERPKGSFSTLEIQRTEQGDSAMYLCASSRTSGVGEQYFGPGTRLTVT.